Listed here are 25 T cell receptor beta chains from one sample, sequenced in a study of CD8+ T cells in alopecia areata. As the sequencing template, cDNA was produced by extracting RNA and reverse transcribing it. TCRdb keeps only in-frame clones here, not all; method: immunoSEQ multiplex PCR. The sample yields 150,000 or so clones, 87% seen once. Sequences were derived from CD8+ T cells sorted from blood, sampled at week 0. The receptors come from a human donor with alopecia areata.

The rearrangement links TRBV29-1 to TRBJ1-1; no clear D. This CDR3 is built from 11 residues. Germline V gene data show CDR1 as SQVTM and CDR2 as ANQGSEA. Trimming pared 5 bases from V and 7 bases from J, leaving 11 bases between. DNA for the CDR3: TGCAGCGTTACCCAGGAGGATGAAGCTTTCTTT. It specifies CSVTQEDEAFF.

This chain uses TRBV6-6 with TRBJ2-7, with a possible D match to TRBD2 (6 bases). This CDR3 region has 16 residues. The ends were cut back, 6 bases at V and 4 bases at J, with 22 bases in the middle. Germline V gene lookup returns CDR1 MNHNY and CDR2 SVGAGI (reference sequence). The CDR3 DNA reads as TGTGCCAGCAGCCGCCCGGGAGTGGGAGTCAGATACGAGCAGTACTTC. Protein sequence: CASSRPGVGVRYEQYF.

The genes are TRBV4-1 and TRBJ2-7; 7 bases are a match to TRBD2. Per germline, CDR1 MGHRA and CDR2 YSYEKL. The CDR3 is 15 amino acids. V shed 1 base, J shed 5 bases, and the junction held 8 bases outside the gene matches. The CDR3 region has the DNA TGCGCCAGCAGCCAAGTGAGCGGGACGCCAAACGAGCAGTACTTC. Protein product: CASSQVSGTPNEQYF.

V gene TRBV19 combines with J gene TRBJ1-2; 7 bases map to TRBD1. V shed 4 bases, J shed 4 bases, and the junction held 3 bases outside the gene matches. The CDR3 totals 13 residues. The germline V gene has CDR1 LNHDA and CDR2 SQIVND (reference sequence). Here the CDR3 reads CASSNRDSYGYTF. The CDR3 DNA sequence: TGTGCCAGTAGTAACCGGGACAGCTATGGCTACACCTTC. The full variable domain, completed using reference TRBV19 and TRBJ1-2, is DGGITQSPKYLFRKEGQNVTLSCEQNLNHDAMYWYRQDPGQGLRLIYYSQIVNDFQKGDIAEGYSVSREKKESFPLTVTSAQKNPTAFYLCASSNRDSYGYTFGSGTRLTVV.

The J gene is TRBJ1-1, the V gene TRBV6-5, with a tentative D call TRBD1 (5 bases). The CDR3 runs to 15 residues. With 2 bases removed from V and 5 bases from J, the gap between germline ends came to 15 bases. Germline V CDR1 and CDR2: MNHEY, SVGAGI. The CDR3 region is CASSYRRDAETEAFF. DNA for the CDR3: TGTGCCAGCAGTTACAGGCGGGACGCCGAAACTGAAGCTTTCTTT.

The chain links TRBV5-4 to TRBJ1-1, with unresolved D. CDR1 and CDR2 (germline): SGHNT, YYREEE (reference sequence). V lost 9 bases and J lost 5, with 11 bases in between. The CDR3 spans 11 residues. This CDR3 reads CAMLGNTEAFF. As DNA, the CDR3 is TGTGCCATGTTGGGGAATACTGAAGCTTTCTTT.

This chain uses TRBV5-1 with TRBJ1-1, with D hard to call. Germline V gene lookup returns CDR1 SGHRS and CDR2 YFSETQ. The CDR3 loop spans 16 amino acids. Between the trimmed V and J ends, which lost 0 bases and 5 bases, there was a span of 17 bases. The CDR3, as DNA: TGCGCCAGCAGCTTGGCCGGATTAGGGATACGGACTGAAGCTTTCTTT. Protein sequence: CASSLAGLGIRTEAFF.

The chain carries TRBV7-8 and TRBJ2-7; D assignment may be TRBD1 or TRBD2 (5 bases each). V dropped 0 bases and J dropped 6 bases, with 9 bases sitting between them. The CDR3 has 13 residues. Germline lookup yields CDR1 SGHVS and CDR2 FQNEAQ. The CDR3 loop reads CASSLAGESEQYF. Here the CDR3 DNA reads TGTGCCAGCAGCTTAGCGGGGGAATCCGAGCAGTACTTC.

J is TRBJ1-4 and V is TRBV9; no clear D gene. The CDR3 is 14 residues long. Germline loops: CDR1 SGDLS, CDR2 YYNGEE. Deletions cut 4 bases from V and 6 bases from J, with 13 bases between. The CDR3 sequence is CASSSGGGYEKLFF. The CDR3 DNA reads as TGTGCCAGCAGCTCCGGCGGCGGGTATGAAAAACTGTTTTTT.

The chain employs TRBV28 and TRBJ1-1; tentative D call: TRBD1 (5 bases). V lost 6 bases to trimming and J lost 0 bases, with 17 bases between them. This CDR3 region has 16 residues. Germline values: CDR1 MDHEN, CDR2 SYDVKM. Here the CDR3 reads CASSHFPGTLNTEAFF. The CDR3 nucleotides read TGTGCCAGCAGCCACTTTCCAGGGACTCTGAACACTGAAGCTTTCTTT.

The chain recombines TRBV30 with TRBJ2-7; 8 nucleotides align to TRBD1. Germline V gives CDR1 GTSNPN, CDR2 SVGIG (reference sequence). J was trimmed by 3 bases and V by 0 bases; bases with no gene match: 1. The CDR3 covers 13 residues. The CDR3 sequence: CAWSVGQGYEQYF. In DNA form, the CDR3 reads TGTGCCTGGAGTGTAGGACAGGGCTACGAGCAGTACTTC.

Of note for this clone: The sample holds other DNA sequences that translate to the same CDR3. The genes are TRBV27 and TRBJ2-7; 7 nucleotides align to TRBD2. CDR3 length: 13 residues. V lost 6 bases, J lost 2 bases, and 4 bases stayed unmatched. Germline CDR1 and CDR2: MNHEY and SMNVEV (reference sequence). The CDR3, as DNA: TGTGCCAGCAGCCTTACTAGCGCCTACGAGCAGTACTTC. This sequence encodes CASSLTSAYEQYF.

The chain employs TRBV6-6 and TRBJ1-1; no clear D gene. Germline V CDR1 and CDR2: MNHNY, SVGAGI (reference sequence). V lost 5 bases to trimming and J lost 3 bases, with 7 bases between them. The length of the CDR3 is 12 residues. The CDR3 nucleotides are TGTGCCAGCAGTCACATGTACACTGAAGCTTTCTTT. It yields the protein CASSHMYTEAFF.

V and J are TRBV27 and TRBJ2-2; 9 bases align to TRBD2. Per germline, CDR1 MNHEY and CDR2 SMNVEV (reference sequence). V was pared by 5 bases and J by 4 bases, with 14 bases of the junction left unmatched. The CDR3 covers 18 residues. The CDR3 protein is CASSGGPIAGAITGELFF. CDR3 in DNA: TGTGCCAGCAGTGGGGGCCCCATAGCGGGGGCCATCACCGGGGAGCTGTTTTTT.

This chain connects TRBV7-9 to TRBJ1-2; D uncertain. V lost 4 bases and J lost 8, with 17 bases in between. This CDR3 is built from 14 residues. The germline V gene encodes CDR1 SEHNR and CDR2 FQNEAQ (reference sequence). CDR3 sequence reads: CASSSPPGGPGYTF. CDR3 coding DNA: TGTGCCAGCAGCTCGCCCCCGGGCGGCCCCGGCTACACCTTC. The complete variable domain, with remaining parts taken from reference TRBV7-9 and TRBJ1-2, reads DTGVSQNPRHKITKRGQNVTFRCDPISEHNRLYWYRQTLGQGPEFLTYFQNEAQLEKSRLLSDRFSAERPKGSFSTLEIQRTEQGDSAMYLCASSSPPGGPGYTFGSGTRLTVV.

V is TRBV5-1 and J is TRBJ1-1; tentative D call: TRBD1 (5 bases). Germline CDR1 and CDR2: SGHRS and YFSETQ. V gave up 4 bases and J gave up 4 bases, with 14 bases separating them. CDR3 length equals 14 residues. In nucleotides, the CDR3 is TGCGCCAGCAGCGCCGGGGTTGGGGCCACTGAAGCTTTCTTT. This sequence encodes CASSAGVGATEAFF.

J is TRBJ2-7 and V is TRBV7-6; 11 nucleotides line up with TRBD2. The CDR3 extends over 15 amino acids. Germline V gene data show CDR1 as SGHVS and CDR2 as FNYEAQ. The V segment lost 1 base and the J segment 3 bases; nucleotides outside the gene matches: 2. The CDR3 nucleotides are TGTGCCAGCAGCTTAGGACTAGCGGGAAACTACGAGCAGTACTTC. This codes for CASSLGLAGNYEQYF.

The chain uses TRBV7-8 and TRBJ2-5, with D possibly being TRBD2 (7 bases). V was pared by 1 base and J by 5 bases, with 20 bases between. Germline CDR1 is SGHVS and CDR2 is FQNEAQ. The CDR3 spans 17 residues. The CDR3 bases are TGTGCCAGCAGCTTAGATCCTAGCGGCCCCCAGGGGGAGACCCAGTACTTC. Its protein is CASSLDPSGPQGETQYF.

The V call is TRBV18, the J call TRBJ1-5; D remains unclear. The V end lost 6 bases, the J end lost 0 bases, and 12 bases lay between the germline ends. Germline assignment: CDR1 KGHSH and CDR2 LQKENI. The CDR3 extends over 15 amino acids. The CDR3: CASSQDGSSNQPQHF. CDR3 coding DNA: TGTGCCAGCTCCCAGGACGGGAGTAGCAATCAGCCCCAGCATTTT.

The rearrangement uses TRBV27 and TRBJ1-2, with 8 bases identical to TRBD1. J gave up 4 bases and V 0 bases, and 4 bases lay outside the gene matches. The CDR3 sequence is 15 residues long. CDR1 and CDR2 from the germline V gene are MNHEY and SMNVEV (reference sequence). This CDR3 reads CASSLSAGGFYGYTF. CDR3 bases: TGTGCCAGCAGTTTATCGGCAGGGGGCTTCTATGGCTACACCTTC.

This chain joins TRBV5-1 and TRBJ2-2; the match to TRBD1 covers 10 bases. CDR3 length: 15 residues. Germline lookup yields CDR1 SGHRS and CDR2 YFSETQ. J gave up 6 bases and V 4 bases, and 6 bases lay outside the gene matches. The CDR3 here is CASSPGQGSPGELFF. CDR3 in DNA: TGCGCCAGCAGCCCGGGACAGGGGAGCCCCGGGGAGCTGTTTTTT.

The chain employs TRBV6-9 and TRBJ2-4, with 8 bases fitting TRBD1. Germline V gene data show CDR1 as MNHGY and CDR2 as SVAAGI. The CDR3 runs 14 residues. The V gene end was trimmed by 4 bases and the J gene end by 8 bases; junction bases not matched to a gene: 7. CDR3 loop: CASSFRGPGDIQYF. As DNA, the CDR3 is TGTGCCAGCAGTTTCAGGGGGCCGGGGGACATTCAGTACTTC.

This sequence joins TRBV7-2 and TRBJ2-7; 8 bases are a match to TRBD2. V lost 5 bases to trimming and J lost 6 bases; unmatched junction nucleotides: 15. Germline assignment: CDR1 SGHTA and CDR2 FQGNSA. The CDR3 spans 16 residues. DNA of the CDR3: TGTGCCAGCAGCCCAGCCCCGGGACTAGGGCCGCCCGAGCAGTACTTC. Its translation is CASSPAPGLGPPEQYF.

V gene TRBV6-5 combines with J gene TRBJ2-3; D is ambiguous. The CDR3 covers 11 residues. Germline CDR1 reads MNHEY; CDR2 reads SVGAGI. V was cut by 6 bases and J by 3 bases, with 4 bases left in between. The CDR3 region has the DNA TGTGCCAGCAGGGGGACAGATACGCAGTATTTT. Amino acid sequence: CASRGTDTQYF.

V gene TRBV10-3 combines with J gene TRBJ1-5, with D possibly being TRBD1 (6 bases). The CDR3 sequence is 13 residues long. Germline CDR1 and CDR2: ENHRY and SYGVKD. V shed 5 bases and J shed 4 bases, with 9 bases lying between them. CDR3 protein: CAISRTGNQPQHF. DNA of the CDR3: TGTGCCATCAGTAGAACAGGGAATCAGCCCCAGCATTTT.